This TCR beta chain was recovered during a study of T cells in localized non-small cell lung cancer (dated by TCRdb to between 2020 and 2021). In terms of the full investigation: The study analyzed T cell repertoires of over 200 early-stage NSCLC patients, comparing tumors and uninvolved tumor-adjacent lungs. Of the NSCLC patients, 129 were male and roughly 100 were female, and the mean age was roughly 61 years. The cohort consisted of 236 treatment-naive NSCLC patients whose localized lung tumors had been resected.

The immunoSEQ Assay was used to sequence TCR beta CDR3 regions from DNA. In the original analysis: T cell density was computed as TCR beta template counts normalized to usable DNA estimated by amplifying housekeeping genes. Using the preseqR package, richness was estimated by extrapolating to 120,000 templates for tissue samples and 400,000 templates for PBMC samples. Clonality was calculated as one minus Pielou's evenness. Tissue-enriched TCRs were identified by differential abundance testing using productive amino-acid clonotypes, minimum total count 5 and alpha 0.1. The Jaccard Index and the Morisita Overlap Index were used to measure repertoire overlap between compartments. TCR beta CDR3s were clustered by GLIPH together with public tetramer-defined viral CDR3s, and at least three viral sequences plus V-gene enrichment were required for viral motifs. TCRdb provides this immuneACCESS table in a form limited to in-frame rearrangements. Some clones are lacking; in checked studies, under half of them reflect an unresolved V gene, and why the rest are absent is not known. Clonal size and the V and J genes are those of that table, whereas D and trimming came from the DNA. In this sample the table shows 1,500 or so clones, approximately 24% of which occur a single time. The top ten clonotypes cover approximately 9.9% of the sample.

V is shortened by 0 bases, J by 2 bases, and the region joining them spans 8 bases. The CDR3 sequence holds 15 residues, the cysteine and phenylalanine included. Only the CDR3 DNA is retained, 45 bases long and in frame from the first base. Results and caveats for the whole study, not just this receptor: Longer overall survival was associated with higher blood T cell density, whereas shorter survival was associated with higher adjacent-lung clonality. A median of 57 of the top 100 tumor clones turned up in the paired uninvolved adjacent lung, and some 27 of those clones also ranked among the top 100 of that same adjacent lung. Uninvolved tumor-adjacent lung showed the highest T cell clonality, higher than tumor, which suggests more focused antigenic responses in the uninvolved tumor-adjacent lung. Because of the exploratory design, TCR variables were selected using unadjusted p-values without false-discovery rate correction. Because multi-region tumor sequencing was not performed, intratumor heterogeneity could not be ruled out.

The table lists this clone with a few counts. Its antigen is unknown. No base quality information exists; no much larger clone differs at one position. At diagnosis, peripheral blood, uninvolved tumor-adjacent lung and tumor were collected and were preserved as a mix of fresh-frozen and FFPE material. Sequencing used lung tumor tissue, obtained before any cancer treatment. Here the chain combines TRBV23-1 and TRBJ1-3, and TRBD1 may be the D gene, going by 5 matching bases. TRBV23-1 is labeled an ORF, and its function is uncertain. This clonotype was obtained from a woman aged 40-75 years with stage III lung adenocarcinoma. CDR3 loop: CASSQSAGAGNTIYF. The DNA sequence is TGCGCCAGCAGTCAATCGGCGGGGGCTGGAAACACCATATATTTT.